This TCR beta chain was sequenced in a study of cytomegalovirus exposure and HLA in healthy donors. The CDR3 covers 15 residues. Germline CDR1 is GTSNPN and CDR2 is SVGIG (reference sequence). J lost 3 bases, V lost 4 bases, and 11 bases had no gene match. The PCR had 60 Vbeta and 13 Jbeta primers. Clones were sequenced by immunoSEQ multiplex PCR, and TCRdb holds only the in-frame ones, with some missing. Here the sample spans approximately 210,000 clones, 60% to 80% being singletons. The V and J genes are TRBV30 and TRBJ2-7; 8 bases map to TRBD1. The TCR originated in a young woman in good health and CMV-seropositive. What was sequenced was PBMCs. Written as DNA, the CDR3 is TGTGCCTGGATACCCGCCACAGGGGGTTACTACGAGCAGTACTTC. Residues: CAWIPATGGYYEQYF.